The clone carrying this TCR beta chain is classed as medium-sized. Its specificity is unknown. The CDR3 runs to 14 residues. Trimming cost V 8 bases and J 0 bases, with 11 bases left between them. Germline V CDR1 and CDR2: WSHSY, SAAADI. Relapses following autologous stem cell transplantation were seen in all patients, with brentuximab vedotin exposure varying. This entry belongs to a study of PD-1 blockade in classical Hodgkin lymphoma. Study results and limitations: Why repertoires differed is undefined; disease activity or prior therapy possibly contributed. The diversity seen at baseline in complete responders resembled that of newly diagnosed patients.

Sequencing was performed with immunoSEQ multiplex PCR; in TCRdb, only in-frame clones are kept and a portion is missing. The table records about 40,000 clones, about 72% of them present only once. The receptor's source is a human donor with classical Hodgkin lymphoma. The specimen was peripheral blood mononuclear cells (PBMCs), collected at baseline. The V and J genes are TRBV10-2 and TRBJ1-5, with no clear D. The CDR3, as DNA: TGCGCCAGCCGAACGGATTCTAGCAATCAGCCCCAGCATTTT. Translation gives CASRTDSSNQPQHF.